The next 23 T cell receptor beta chains were all read from a single sample in a study of blood T cells in healthy people across ages. Through a sample-barcoded 5' primer and a J-beta primer mix, a second PCR was run for roughly 6 to 11 cycles. TCRdb independently ran MiXCR on the 5' RACE reads; one entry per CDR3 protein. Seen here are over a million distinct CDR3 sequences, roughly a quarter observed once, and the top ten hold approximately 0.79%. These data were likewise used in another study, on T cells of mothers and their children.

Sequenced input: blood. The receptors were sampled from a girl aged 2-9 years in good health.

This clonotype was detected only a few times. This sequence joins TRBV29-1 and TRBJ2-7; D gene ambiguous. CDR3 length equals 12 residues. The germline CDR1 and CDR2 sequences are SQVTM and ANQGSEA. Trimming left V 0 bases short and J 6 bases short, with 9 bases between. CDR3 region: CSVEDTPPEQYF. The CDR3 DNA sequence: TGCAGCGTTGAAGATACCCCGCCCGAGCAGTACTTC.

The chain recombines TRBV7-9 with TRBJ1-2; 7 positions agree with TRBD1. V trimming: 3 bases; J trimming: 4 bases; junction bases outside the gene matches: 5. CDR3 length: 14 residues. From germline, CDR1 is SEHNR and CDR2 FQNEAQ (reference sequence). DNA for the CDR3: TGTGCCAGCAGCTTCGGGACAGCATTCTATGGCTACACCTTC. It yields the protein CASSFGTAFYGYTF. The variable domain in full, completed from reference TRBV7-9 and TRBJ1-2, reads DTGVSQNPRHKITKRGQNVTFRCDPISEHNRLYWYRQTLGQGPEFLTYFQNEAQLEKSRLLSDRFSAERPKGSFSTLEIQRTEQGDSAMYLCASSFGTAFYGYTFGSGTRLTVV.

This clonotype was recorded a few times. Germline and junction disagree at one end, which may indicate a read error. The chain has TRBV29-1 and TRBJ2-5; perhaps D is TRBD1 or TRBD2 (6 bases each). Germline V gives CDR1 SQVTM, CDR2 ANQGSEA. This CDR3 has 10 residues. The CDR3 here is CSGRGNEQLF. CDR3 coding DNA: TGCAGCGGGAGGGGGAATGAGCAGCTCTTC.

This clonotype was seen a handful of times. This chain uses TRBV4-1 with TRBJ2-7; 11 positions agree with TRBD2. Germline V gene lookup returns CDR1 MGHRA and CDR2 YSYEKL. The CDR3 is 17 amino acids. Trimming took 2 bases from V and 0 from J; bases not matched to a gene: 6. The CDR3 bases are TGCGCCAGCAGCCAACTTACTAGCGGGAGTCCCTCCTACGAGCAGTACTTC. This translates into CASSQLTSGSPSYEQYF.

The V call is TRBV12-3 or TRBV12-4, the J call TRBJ2-5; 8 positions agree with TRBD2. V was clipped by 5 bases and J by 5 bases; unmatched bases: 7. This CDR3 comprises 14 residues. The DNA for the CDR3 is TGTGCCAGCAGTGTCGGGACTAGTCGTGAGACCCAGTACTTC. This codes for CASSVGTSRETQYF.

CDR3 residues: CSASGGVAYEQYF. The CDR3 DNA reads TGCAGTGCTAGTGGCGGCGTAGCCTACGAGCAGTACTTC. The chain combines TRBV20-1 with TRBJ2-5; D is unresolved. The DNA end is more similar to TRBJ2-7, so the J call may be wrong. There are 13 residues in the CDR3. Germline assignment: CDR1 DFQATT and CDR2 SNEGSKA (reference sequence).

For this clonotype: Its ends do not fully match the called genes, so a read error is possible. The chain carries TRBV7-9 and TRBJ1-2; 8 bases map to TRBD1. The CDR3 contains 11 residues. The germline gives CDR1 SEHNR, CDR2 FQNEAQ (reference sequence). The DNA of the CDR3 is TGTGCCAGCAGCTCCGGACAGGGAAGGTACTTC. As protein: CASSSGQGRYF. Full variable domain (rest looked up from reference TRBV7-9 and TRBJ1-2): DTGVSQNPRHKITKRGQNVTFRCDPISEHNRLYWYRQTLGQGPEFLTYFQNEAQLEKSRLLSDRFSAERPKGSFSTLEIQRTEQGDSAMYLCASSSGQGRYFGSGTRLTVV.

J is TRBJ2-5 and V is TRBV12-3 or TRBV12-4, with 9 positions matching TRBD1. The trim removed 5 bases at V and 1 base at J, leaving 20 bases unmatched. The CDR3 is made up of 20 amino acids. As DNA, the CDR3 is TGTGCCAGCAGTAATTATCCTCCGGGACAGGGTACGGGGCTCCAAGAGACCCAGTACTTC. Amino acid sequence: CASSNYPPGQGTGLQETQYF.

The V call is TRBV9, the J call TRBJ1-4, with D maybe TRBD1 (5 bases). Germline V gene data show CDR1 as SGDLS and CDR2 as YYNGEE. V dropped 0 bases and J dropped 6 bases, with 12 bases sitting between them. The CDR3 runs 15 residues. As DNA, the CDR3 is TGTGCCAGCAGCGTAGAGGGCAGGGTGTATGAAAAACTGTTTTTT. Translation gives CASSVEGRVYEKLFF.

The genes are TRBV27 and TRBJ2-7, with D uncertain. The germline V and J ends were trimmed by 8 bases and 1 base, with 12 bases remaining between them. CDR3 size: 13 residues. The V gene's germline CDR1 is MNHEY and CDR2 SMNVEV (reference sequence). CDR3: CASARLGSYEQYF. In DNA form, the CDR3 reads TGTGCCAGCGCCCGACTCGGATCCTACGAGCAGTACTTC.

The chain carries TRBV9 and TRBJ2-7; D is perhaps TRBD2 (5 bases). The ends were cut back, 1 base at V and 4 bases at J, with 18 bases in the middle. Germline V CDR1 and CDR2: SGDLS, YYNGEE. This CDR3 has 16 amino acids. The CDR3 DNA reads TGTGCCAGCAGCGTATCCCCCGGAGGTCTTCCTTACGAGCAGTACTTC. The encoded protein is CASSVSPGGLPYEQYF.

The chain couples TRBV6-5 to TRBJ2-3; 8 bases line up with TRBD1. Unmatched junction bases numbered 16, after V lost 5 bases and J lost 0 bases. The germline gives CDR1 MNHEY, CDR2 SVGAGI. This CDR3 comprises 19 residues. CDR3 sequence (DNA): TGTGCCAGCAGTCACCTCAGGGGGCTGGTGACTTCCAGCACAGATACGCAGTATTTT. Its protein is CASSHLRGLVTSSTDTQYF.

This clonotype was detected a few times. Germline is not matched at one junction end, which may reflect a read error. The genes are TRBV28 and TRBJ2-5; 11 bases fit TRBD2. The length of the CDR3 is 15 residues. Per the germline V gene, CDR1 is MDHEN and CDR2 is SYDVKM. The CDR3 nucleotides read TGTGCCAGCAGTTTATCGACTAGCGGGGATCCCTATAAGTTCTTC. It translates to CASSLSTSGDPYKFF. The full variable domain, completed using reference TRBV28 and TRBJ2-5, is DVKVTQSSRYLVKRTGEKVFLECVQDMDHENMFWYRQDPGLGLRLIYFSYDVKMKEKGDIPEGYSVSREKKERFSLILESASTNQTSMYLCASSLSTSGDPYKFFGPGTRLLVL.

This clonotype was found a few times. The chain carries TRBV29-1 and TRBJ2-1; possibly TRBD1 for D (6 bases). The CDR3 spans 13 residues. V lost 3 bases to trimming and J lost 7 bases, with 13 bases between them. Per germline, CDR1 SQVTM and CDR2 ANQGSEA. Here the CDR3 DNA reads TGCAGCGTTGAGAGGACAGTCGCTAATGAGCAGTTCTTC. It yields the protein CSVERTVANEQFF.

The table lists this clonotype with a few counts. V gene TRBV7-9 combines with J gene TRBJ2-1; TRBD2 matches 11 bases. The CDR3 totals 16 residues. CDR1 is SEHNR, CDR2 FQNEAQ, per germline (reference sequence). Trimming at V came to 4 bases and at J to 5 bases, leaving 7 bases not matched to a gene. CDR3 protein: CASSSGRLAGNNEQFF. The DNA of the CDR3 is TGTGCCAGCAGCTCGGGACGACTAGCGGGGAACAATGAGCAGTTCTTC.

This clonotype occurred a few times. This CDR3 is CASSYLSEQFF. The CDR3 DNA is TGTGCCAGCAGTTACTTAAGCGAGCAGTTCTTC. The V and J genes are TRBV6-5 and TRBJ2-1; D unresolved. Trimming removed 1 base at V and 10 bases at J, with 5 bases between. Germline CDR1 is MNHEY and CDR2 is SVGAGI. The CDR3 has 11 residues.

This clonotype showed up many times. The chain has TRBV28 and TRBJ2-5, with 7 positions matching TRBD2. Gene TRBJ2-7 matches the end of the DNA better, so the J call may be wrong. The CDR3 has 12 amino acids. Germline CDR1 is MDHEN and CDR2 is SYDVKM. The DNA of the CDR3 is TGTGCCAGCAGTTGGGGGGGTAACGAGCAGTACTTC. This encodes CASSWGGNEQYF.

The chain joins TRBV15 to TRBJ1-1; TRBD1 is a possible D gene (6 bases). The ends were cut back, 4 bases at V and 6 bases at J, with 9 bases in the middle. The CDR3 is 12 amino acids. CDR1 is LNHNV and CDR2 is YYDKDF in the germline V gene (reference sequence). The CDR3 here is CATSKRQAEAFF. In DNA, the CDR3 is TGTGCCACCAGCAAGCGACAGGCTGAAGCTTTCTTT.

A few counts support this clonotype. The V and J genes are TRBV6-5 and TRBJ2-4, with D possibly called TRBD1 or TRBD2 (7 bases each). The CDR3 totals 13 residues. The V gene lost 8 bases and the J gene lost 6 bases, with 14 bases spanning the gap. Germline V lookup: CDR1 MNHEY, CDR2 SVGAGI. Here the CDR3 DNA reads TGTGCCAGCCAAGACAGGGAGGGAAACATTCAGTACTTC. It encodes CASQDREGNIQYF.

This clonotype was counted a single time. The chain carries TRBV20-1 and TRBJ2-1; D unclear. Trimming took 2 bases from V and 6 from J, leaving 11 bases between them. This CDR3 has 13 amino acids. The germline gives CDR1 DFQATT, CDR2 SNEGSKA (reference sequence). CDR3 nucleotide sequence: TGCAGTGCTAGACCTGGGAAGGGCAATGAGCAGTTCTTC. As protein: CSARPGKGNEQFF.

This clonotype was detected only a few times. The V gene is TRBV25-1, the J gene TRBJ2-3, with D unclear. V was cut by 5 bases and J by 1 base, with 10 bases left in between. The CDR3 has 14 residues. Germline V gene data show CDR1 as MGHDK and CDR2 as SYGVNS. The CDR3 DNA reads TGTGCCAGCAGTCCGCCAAGGGGCACAGATACGCAGTATTTT. Translating it yields CASSPPRGTDTQYF.

The chain has TRBV7-8 and TRBJ2-5; a weak D match, TRBD2 (7 bases). Near its end, the DNA agrees better with TRBJ2-7, so the J call may be wrong. Germline loops: CDR1 SGHVS, CDR2 FQNEAQ. This CDR3 spans 14 amino acids. CDR3 loop: CASRPHSGGDEQYF. The DNA for the CDR3 is TGTGCCAGCCGACCCCATTCGGGGGGCGACGAGCAGTACTTC.

This clonotype was found a few times. The J gene is TRBJ2-2, the V gene TRBV2; D may be TRBD1 (5 bases). The germline V and J ends were trimmed by 8 bases and 0 bases, with 13 bases remaining between them. The germline V gene has CDR1 SNHLY and CDR2 FYNNEI. The CDR3 has 15 residues. CDR3 DNA: TGTGCCAGCGTAGGGGCCCCACCGAACACCGGGGAGCTGTTTTTT. Translating gives CASVGAPPNTGELFF.